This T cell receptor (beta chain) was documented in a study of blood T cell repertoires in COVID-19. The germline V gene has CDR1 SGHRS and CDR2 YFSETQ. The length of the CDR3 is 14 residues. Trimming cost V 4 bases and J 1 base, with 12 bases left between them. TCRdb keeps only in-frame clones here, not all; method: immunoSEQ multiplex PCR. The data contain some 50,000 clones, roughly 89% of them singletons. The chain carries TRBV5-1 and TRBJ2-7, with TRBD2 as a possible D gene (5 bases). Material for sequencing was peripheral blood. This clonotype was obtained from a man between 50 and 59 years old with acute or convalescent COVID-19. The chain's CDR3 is CASSLPPGSYEQYF. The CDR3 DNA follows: TGCGCCAGCAGCCTGCCGCCGGGATCCTACGAGCAGTACTTC. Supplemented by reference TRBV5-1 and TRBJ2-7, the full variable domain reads KAGVTQTPRYLIKTRGQQVTLSCSPISGHRSVSWYQQTPGQGLQFLFEYFSETQRNKGNFPGRFSGRQFSNSRSEMNVSTLELGDSALYLCASSLPPGSYEQYFGPGTRLTVT.